This T cell receptor (beta chain) emerged from a study of blood T cell repertoires in COVID-19. In the study overall: Samples taken during acute and convalescent COVID-19 were collected in the United States, Italy and Spain.

The CDR3 covers 15 residues. The germline V gene encodes CDR1 LGHDT and CDR2 YNNKEL (reference sequence). V was cut by 4 bases and J by 0 bases, with 9 bases left in between. Sequencing was performed with immunoSEQ multiplex PCR; in TCRdb, only in-frame clones are kept and a portion is missing. The data contain approximately 96,000 clones, about 90% of them singletons. The sample was peripheral blood. This TCR came from a human donor with COVID-19, enrolled during active disease. The donor label of this sample is uncertain. The J gene is TRBJ2-2, the V gene TRBV3-1 (or the pseudogene TRBV3-2); D not resolved. The DNA of the CDR3 is TGTGCCAGCAGCCCCCCTGCGACGAACACCGGGGAGCTGTTTTTT. It is translated as CASSPPATNTGELFF.